Listed here are 27 T cell receptor beta chains from one sample, sequenced in a study of blood T cell repertoires in COVID-19. Assay used: immunoSEQ multiplex PCR; TCRdb lists only in-frame clones, some missing. The sample shows 85,000 to 120,000 clones, roughly 85% of them seen only once. Source material: peripheral blood. The receptor set was obtained from a man aged 50-60 years with active COVID-19.

The rearrangement joins TRBV30 to TRBJ2-3; D might be TRBD2 (7 bases). This CDR3 has 14 residues. Trimming left V 2 bases short and J 1 base short, with 10 bases between. Looked up from germline, CDR1 is GTSNPN and CDR2 is SVGIG (reference sequence). CDR3 protein: CAWSRGGGTDTQYF. DNA for the CDR3: TGTGCCTGGAGTAGGGGGGGTGGCACAGATACGCAGTATTTT.

In its sample, this clone was seen a few times. The CDR3 nucleotides are TGTGCCAGCAGCCCGATCGCCCGAGGAGGAGAGCAGTACTTC. Its protein product is CASSPIARGGEQYF. The chain uses TRBV11-2 and TRBJ2-7, with TRBD2 as a possible D gene (5 bases). CDR3 length: 14 amino acids. Germline V gene lookup returns CDR1 SGHAT and CDR2 FQNNGV. Trimming took 5 bases from V and 7 from J, leaving 18 bases between them.

The V gene is TRBV24-1, the J gene TRBJ2-2; TRBD2 matches 7 bases. The CDR3 has 17 amino acids. V shed 4 bases and J 0 bases; nucleotides not matched to a gene: 7. Germline CDR1 is KGHDR and CDR2 is SFDVKD. This chain's CDR3 is CATSDPRSGTNTGELFF. In DNA, the CDR3 is TGTGCCACCAGTGACCCCAGAAGCGGGACGAACACCGGGGAGCTGTTTTTT.

This clone turned up a few times. The gene calls are TRBV7-2 and TRBJ1-2, with 8 bases matching TRBD1. The ends lost 5 bases at V and 8 bases at J; junction bases unmatched: 16. The germline V gene has CDR1 SGHTA and CDR2 FQGNSA. This CDR3 comprises 16 residues. The CDR3 nucleotides read TGTGCCAGCAGCCCGCAGGGGGCCCAGGGGCGAAAAGGCTACACCTTC. This codes for CASSPQGAQGRKGYTF.

The genes are TRBV6-6 and TRBJ1-2; 9 bases align to TRBD1. CDR3 length equals 16 residues. CDR1 and CDR2 (germline): MNHNY, SVGAGI (reference sequence). With 0 bases clipped from V and 7 bases from J, the junction kept 9 bases outside the gene matches. The CDR3 DNA reads TGTGCCAGCAGTTACTCGACCGGGACAGGGCATACTGGCTACACCTTC. Translated: CASSYSTGTGHTGYTF.

The chain combines TRBV7-3 with TRBJ2-1, with 8 bases fitting TRBD2. Trimming took 5 bases from V and 6 from J; bases not matched to a gene: 12. CDR3 size: 16 residues. Germline lookup yields CDR1 SGHTA and CDR2 FQGTGA. Written as DNA, the CDR3 is TGTGCCAGCAGCCTAGAGCGGGGGAGCCCTGCCAATGAGCAGTTCTTC. Translated: CASSLERGSPANEQFF.

The chain has TRBV7-8 and TRBJ2-5; a weak D match, TRBD1 (5 bases). Trimming stripped 3 bases from V and 5 bases from J, with 10 bases between. CDR3 length: 13 residues. The germline V gene encodes CDR1 SGHVS and CDR2 FQNEAQ. This CDR3 is CASSFVRAETQYF. CDR3 in DNA: TGTGCCAGCAGCTTTGTCAGGGCCGAGACCCAGTACTTC.

This clone was found once. V usage is TRBV7-9 and J usage is TRBJ2-2, with TRBD1 matching 8 bases. V was pared by 0 bases and J by 8 bases, with 5 bases of the junction left unmatched. The CDR3 has 15 residues. CDR1 is SEHNR and CDR2 is FQNEAQ in the germline V gene (reference sequence). In DNA form, the CDR3 reads TGTGCCAGCAGCTTAGCCGGGACAGGTCGTGGGGAGCTGTTTTTT. Protein: CASSLAGTGRGELFF. The whole variable domain, filled in from reference TRBV7-9 and TRBJ2-2, reads DTGVSQNPRHKITKRGQNVTFRCDPISEHNRLYWYRQTLGQGPEFLTYFQNEAQLEKSRLLSDRFSAERPKGSFSTLEIQRTEQGDSAMYLCASSLAGTGRGELFFGEGSRLTVL.

This clone was counted many times. The chain's CDR3 is CASSHPMTDTQYF. CDR3 DNA sequence: TGCGCCAGCAGCCACCCAATGACAGATACGCAGTATTTT. The chain is built from TRBV4-1 and TRBJ2-3; D unresolved. V dropped 3 bases and J dropped 3 bases, with 7 bases sitting between them. Germline V gives CDR1 MGHRA, CDR2 YSYEKL. The CDR3 is 13 amino acids.

The chain joins TRBV5-4 to TRBJ2-3; 9 bases are shared with TRBD2. After removal of 7 bases from V and 0 bases from J, the junction contained 3 bases not matched to a gene. Germline V gives CDR1 SGHNT, CDR2 YYREEE (reference sequence). The CDR3 runs to 14 residues. The CDR3 spells CASGGGGSTDTQYF. The CDR3 DNA is TGTGCCAGCGGCGGGGGGGGTAGCACAGATACGCAGTATTTT.

This clone occurred a few times. The chain recombines TRBV4-3 with TRBJ2-1; TRBD1 matches at 7 bases. Germline V gives CDR1 LGHNA, CDR2 YSLEER. This CDR3 has 16 residues. V lost 4 bases and J lost 0; bases outside the gene matches: 6. The CDR3 sequence: CASSRDRDSSYNEQFF. The CDR3 bases are TGCGCCAGCAGCCGTGACCGGGACAGCTCCTACAATGAGCAGTTCTTC.

The chain joins TRBV14 to TRBJ2-1, with TRBD2 matching 12 bases. Trimming removed 4 bases from V and 6 bases from J; junction bases left unmatched: 10. Per the germline V gene, CDR1 is SGHDN and CDR2 is FVKESK. There are 17 residues in the CDR3. CDR3 sequence: CASSPGGLAGLLNEQFF. Here the CDR3 DNA reads TGTGCCAGCAGCCCCGGAGGACTAGCGGGGCTCCTCAATGAGCAGTTCTTC.

The chain uses TRBV6-6 and TRBJ2-7, with 8 nucleotides matching TRBD2. V lost 7 bases and J lost 1; bases outside the gene matches: 9. The germline V gene has CDR1 MNHNY and CDR2 SVGAGI (reference sequence). This CDR3 has 15 residues. This CDR3 reads CASTSGGAGSYEQYF. The CDR3 DNA sequence: TGTGCCAGCACCTCGGGGGGGGCCGGGTCCTACGAGCAGTACTTC.

This clone has more than one count but fewer than ten. V gene TRBV6-5 combines with J gene TRBJ1-5, with D possibly matching TRBD1 (6 bases). This CDR3 contains 15 residues. The ends were cut back, 4 bases at V and 8 bases at J, with 18 bases in the middle. Germline lookup yields CDR1 MNHEY and CDR2 SVGAGI. The CDR3 protein is CASSSGQSRWEPQHF. For the CDR3, the DNA is TGTGCCAGCAGTTCGGGACAATCCAGATGGGAGCCCCAGCATTTT.

This chain uses TRBV5-1 with TRBJ2-5, with D maybe TRBD1 (7 bases). V lost 4 bases to trimming and J lost 7 bases, with 14 bases between them. The CDR3 is made up of 13 amino acids. CDR1 and CDR2 (germline): SGHRS, YFSETQ. CDR3: CASSLGQEGTQYF. The CDR3 DNA follows: TGCGCCAGCAGCCTAGGACAGGAGGGGACCCAGTACTTC.

This rearrangement joins TRBV9 to TRBJ2-3, with 10 bases that match TRBD2. The ends lost 0 bases at V and 11 bases at J; junction bases unmatched: 12. This CDR3 is 16 amino acids long. CDR1 and CDR2 from the germline V gene are SGDLS and YYNGEE. Written as DNA, the CDR3 is TGTGCCAGCAGCGTAGGGGTAGCGGGGGGTCCTGAGGTGCAGTATTTT. This translates into CASSVGVAGGPEVQYF.

The gene calls are TRBV5-4 and TRBJ1-1; 11 bases agree with TRBD1. Unmatched junction bases numbered 0, after V lost 4 bases and J lost 1 base. The CDR3 sequence is 14 residues long. Germline assignment: CDR1 SGHNT and CDR2 YYREEE (reference sequence). In DNA, the CDR3 is TGTGCCAGCAGCGGGACAGGGGGGAACACTGAAGCTTTCTTT. Translating it yields CASSGTGGNTEAFF.

This clone occurred once. V usage is TRBV5-4 and J usage is TRBJ2-3, with D tentatively TRBD1 (5 bases). Germline lookup yields CDR1 SGHNT and CDR2 YYREEE (reference sequence). The CDR3 has 14 amino acids. Deletions cut 1 base from V and 1 base from J, with 7 bases between. CDR3 region: CASSLQQGTDTQYF. Here the CDR3 DNA reads TGTGCCAGCAGCTTGCAACAGGGCACAGATACGCAGTATTTT.

The V and J genes are TRBV7-2 and TRBJ2-7; 7 bases fit TRBD2. The trim removed 1 base at V and 9 bases at J, leaving 15 bases unmatched. Germline V gives CDR1 SGHTA, CDR2 FQGNSA. The CDR3 has 16 residues. The CDR3 loop reads CASSLDSGGRGFAQYF. CDR3 DNA: TGTGCCAGCAGCTTAGATAGCGGCGGGCGGGGGTTCGCGCAGTACTTC. Combining the CDR3 with reference TRBV7-2 and TRBJ2-7 gives the whole variable domain GAGVSQSPSNKVTEKGKDVELRCDPISGHTALYWYRQSLGQGLEFLIYFQGNSAPDKSGLPSDRFSAERTGGSVSTLTIQRTQQEDSAVYLCASSLDSGGRGFAQYFGPGTRLTVT.

The chain has TRBV6-6 and TRBJ1-3; no clear D. Germline loops: CDR1 MNHNY, CDR2 SVGAGI (reference sequence). This CDR3 is built from 16 residues. V was cut by 2 bases and J by 2 bases, with 13 bases left in between. The CDR3 sequence is CASSYPAEPPGNTIYF. The CDR3 region has the DNA TGTGCCAGCAGTTACCCGGCGGAGCCCCCTGGAAACACCATATATTTT.

The J gene is TRBJ2-1, the V gene TRBV5-8; TRBD2 aligns across 8 bases. The CDR3 is 13 amino acids. The J segment lost 8 bases and the V segment lost 3 bases, leaving 4 bases of the junction unmatched. Germline lookup yields CDR1 SGHTS and CDR2 YDEGEE. CDR3 nucleotides: TGTGCCAGCAGCTCAGCACTAGCGGATGAGCAGTTCTTC. Its translation: CASSSALADEQFF. Supplemented by reference TRBV5-8 and TRBJ2-1, the full variable domain reads EAGVTQSPTHLIKTRGQQATLRCSPISGHTSVYWYQQALGLGLQFLLWYDEGEERNRGNFPPRFSGRQFPNYSSELNVNALELEDSALYLCASSSALADEQFFGPGTRLTVL.

The chain employs TRBV12-5 and TRBJ1-5; no definite D call. Germline assignment: CDR1 LGHNT and CDR2 FRNRAP. CDR3 size: 13 residues. With 3 bases removed from V and 5 bases from J, the gap between germline ends came to 8 bases. The CDR3: CASGFGEDQPQHF. The CDR3 coding sequence is TGTGCTAGTGGTTTCGGGGAAGATCAGCCCCAGCATTTT.

The chain employs TRBV5-4 and TRBJ2-1, with TRBD1 matching 7 bases. The J segment lost 0 bases and the V segment lost 5 bases, leaving 5 bases of the junction unmatched. This CDR3 contains 15 residues. Germline CDR1 SGHNT, CDR2 YYREEE (reference sequence). In DNA form, the CDR3 reads TGTGCCAGCAGGGAACAGGGGCGCTCCTACAATGAGCAGTTCTTC. Translated, it gives CASREQGRSYNEQFF. The variable domain in full, completed from reference TRBV5-4 and TRBJ2-1, reads ETGVTQSPTHLIKTRGQQVTLRCSSQSGHNTVSWYQQALGQGPQFIFQYYREEENGRGNFPPRFSGLQFPNYSSELNVNALELDDSALYLCASREQGRSYNEQFFGPGTRLTVL.

The rearrangement uses TRBV7-2 and TRBJ2-7; TRBD2 might be the D (6 bases). The germline CDR1 and CDR2 sequences are SGHTA and FQGNSA. The CDR3 extends over 17 amino acids. V shed 1 base and J shed 0 bases, with 16 bases lying between them. The CDR3 DNA reads TGTGCCAGCAGCTTAGAGTTGGCGGGGAAGAGCTCCTACGAGCAGTACTTC. It yields the protein CASSLELAGKSSYEQYF.

CDR3 coding DNA: TGTGCCAGCAGTCCACCCCTCGGTCGGGACAGGGCCTACGAGCAGTACTTC. Residues: CASSPPLGRDRAYEQYF. V is TRBV27 and J is TRBJ2-7; 9 bases are a match to TRBD1. The CDR3 contains 17 residues. J gave up 2 bases and V 5 bases, and 13 bases lay outside the gene matches. CDR1 and CDR2 from the germline V gene are MNHEY and SMNVEV (reference sequence).

The chain is built from TRBV5-8 and TRBJ1-1; tentative D call: TRBD1 (5 bases). This CDR3 is built from 15 residues. Trimming removed 1 base at V and 5 bases at J, with 15 bases between. Germline V gives CDR1 SGHTS, CDR2 YDEGEE. CDR3 amino acids: CASSLILTGGTEAFF. In nucleotides, the CDR3 is TGTGCCAGCAGCTTGATTCTAACAGGAGGGACTGAAGCTTTCTTT.

CDR3 protein: CASSLEGQPQHF. The CDR3 region has the DNA TGTGCCAGCAGCTTAGAGGGACAGCCCCAGCATTTT. This chain uses TRBV5-4 with TRBJ1-5; D is unclear. The germline V gene encodes CDR1 SGHNT and CDR2 YYREEE (reference sequence). Deletions cut 2 bases from V and 7 bases from J, with 7 bases between. This CDR3 is 12 amino acids long. Complete variable domain (other parts from reference TRBV5-4 and TRBJ1-5): ETGVTQSPTHLIKTRGQQVTLRCSSQSGHNTVSWYQQALGQGPQFIFQYYREEENGRGNFPPRFSGLQFPNYSSELNVNALELDDSALYLCASSLEGQPQHFGDGTRLSIL.